Below, 3 T cell receptor beta chains from the same sample are listed, as sequenced in a study of shared clonotypes between healthy human individuals. The method was immunoSEQ multiplex PCR; TCRdb's version includes in-frame clones alone and lacks a portion of them. The table shows about 520,000 clones, with 78% occurring only once. The specimen was PBMCs. The receptors come from a woman in her 40s in good health. Some clones in this sample may be carry-over from other donors' samples.

The J gene is TRBJ1-1, the V gene TRBV19; no clear D. The CDR3 totals 15 residues. The germline V gene has CDR1 LNHDA and CDR2 SQIVND (reference sequence). The V and J ends lost 5 bases and 2 bases respectively, with 15 bases between them. The CDR3 DNA is TGTGCCAGTAGTGCCAGGACGGTAAAAAACACTGAAGCTTTCTTT. Translating it yields CASSARTVKNTEAFF.

The V and J genes are TRBV27 and TRBJ2-7; 9 bases map to TRBD1. CDR1 is MNHEY, CDR2 SMNVEV, per germline (reference sequence). The CDR3 spans 14 residues. Trimming cost V 5 bases and J 2 bases; bases outside gene matches: 4. The CDR3 DNA sequence: TGTGCCAGCAGTCCGTGGACAGGGGCCTACGAGCAGTACTTC. Translated: CASSPWTGAYEQYF.

This chain links TRBV2 with TRBJ2-7, with a weak D call TRBD1 (6 bases). This CDR3 region has 16 residues. Trimming took 7 bases from V and 7 from J, leaving 26 bases between them. Germline V gene data show CDR1 as SNHLY and CDR2 as FYNNEI. The CDR3 protein is CASTRIRNRVEREQYF. Written as DNA, the CDR3 is TGTGCCAGCACCCGCATCCGCAACAGGGTGGAACGTGAGCAGTACTTC.